What follows is one T cell receptor (beta chain) and its context. The antigen is unknown. The record originates from a study of T-cell reconstitution after alpha-beta-depleted transplantation in children. V shed 6 bases and J 6 bases; nucleotides not matched to a gene: 6. Germline loops: CDR1 SGHTA, CDR2 FQGNSA. The CDR3 consists of 14 residues. General study results and limits: Diversity and T-cell counts at one year after transplant derived mostly from new T cells. Surviving recipient T cells and intrathymic progenitors accounted for some patients' high TCRbeta diversity at day 60. There were reportedly several hundred expanded graft clones from which alpha-beta T cells came about two months after transplant.

Preparation of the TCRbeta library used unique molecular identifiers. One entry per CDR3 protein results from TCRdb running MiXCR on the PCR reads. Of almost 500,000 distinct CDR3 sequences in the sample, about 10% are singletons; the top ten hold just over 2%. This sequence originates from a child aged 2-15 years with inherited bone marrow failure, due to receive a stem cell transplant. The V call is TRBV7-2, the J call TRBJ2-7; 12 positions match TRBD2. The starting material was PBMCs, obtained before TCRalphabeta/CD19-depleted stem cell transplant. This CDR3 reads CASSWTSGTTEQYF. The CDR3 DNA sequence: TGTGCCAGCAGTTGGACTAGCGGGACGACCGAGCAGTACTTC.